The 28 T cell receptor beta chains in this list originate from one sample, sequenced in a study of blood T cell repertoires in COVID-19 (dated by TCRdb to about 2020). The receptor library was made with the immunoSEQ multiplex PCR assay. TCRdb carries this immuneACCESS record with in-frame sequences only. Its versions omit some clonotypes, under half of them owing to an unresolved V gene in the studies checked, with the rest unexplained. The sample data list some 310,000 clones, and 90% of these were observed just once. The ten largest account for about 1% of the sample. Specimen: peripheral blood. These receptors were collected from a woman between 35 and 50 years old with COVID-19, enrolled during active disease.

The chain couples TRBV6-5 to TRBJ1-5, with D tentatively TRBD1 (6 bases). Trimming left V 11 bases short and J 7 bases short, with 12 bases between. The CDR3 runs 11 residues. Germline loops: CDR1 MNHEY, CDR2 SVGAGI. The CDR3 coding sequence is TGTGCCGCAGGGGTTCGGCAGCCCCAGCATTTT. It yields the protein CAAGVRQPQHF.

This chain uses TRBV6-2 or TRBV6-3 with TRBJ2-4; D is possibly TRBD1 (6 bases). Germline V gene data show CDR1 as MNHEY and CDR2 as SVGEGT. The CDR3 loop spans 16 amino acids. Deletions cut 4 bases from V and 0 bases from J, with 13 bases between. The CDR3 DNA follows: TGTGCCAGCAGTTCCCTAGGACAGCTAGCCAAAAACATTCAGTACTTC. Translation: CASSSLGQLAKNIQYF.

J is TRBJ2-5 and V is TRBV7-9, with no clear D. CDR3 length equals 14 residues. The V gene's germline CDR1 is SEHNR and CDR2 FQNEAQ (reference sequence). V shed 4 bases and J shed 5 bases, with 14 bases lying between them. The CDR3 region has the DNA TGTGCCAGCAGCTCCATCTTCCCTCGGGAGACCCAGTACTTC. Its translation is CASSSIFPRETQYF. Full variable domain (rest looked up from reference TRBV7-9 and TRBJ2-5): DTGVSQNPRHKITKRGQNVTFRCDPISEHNRLYWYRQTLGQGPEFLTYFQNEAQLEKSRLLSDRFSAERPKGSFSTLEIQRTEQGDSAMYLCASSSIFPRETQYFGPGTRLLVL.

The rearrangement joins TRBV6-6 to TRBJ2-2; weak D call: TRBD2 (6 bases). Germline loops: CDR1 MNHNY, CDR2 SVGAGI (reference sequence). The CDR3 is made up of 12 amino acids. Trimming removed 11 bases from V and 1 base from J, with 8 bases in between. The CDR3 sequence: CAAGRNTGELFF. In nucleotides, the CDR3 is TGTGCCGCGGGGCGGAACACCGGGGAGCTGTTTTTT.

V is TRBV5-1 and J is TRBJ1-4; TRBD1 aligns across 7 bases. Germline assignment: CDR1 SGHRS and CDR2 YFSETQ. The CDR3 loop spans 16 amino acids. V was clipped by 2 bases and J by 7 bases; unmatched bases: 11. CDR3 nucleotide sequence: TGCGCCAGCAGCTTCTTACAGGGGCCGGTTAGTGAAAAACTGTTTTTT. Protein: CASSFLQGPVSEKLFF.

The chain recombines TRBV5-1 with TRBJ2-1, with 13 bases matching TRBD2. The V gene's germline CDR1 is SGHRS and CDR2 YFSETQ. The CDR3 is 15 residues long. The V and J ends lost 4 bases and 7 bases, in that order; junction bases with no gene match: 5. The CDR3 region is CASSPGTSGANEQFF. As DNA, the CDR3 is TGCGCCAGCAGCCCAGGGACTAGCGGGGCGAATGAGCAGTTCTTC.

This clone has only one observation. The chain has TRBV19 and TRBJ2-1; 7 bases line up with TRBD2. Germline CDR1 is LNHDA and CDR2 is SQIVND (reference sequence). V trimming: 0 bases; J trimming: 8 bases; junction bases outside the gene matches: 19. CDR3 length: 19 amino acids. Here the CDR3 reads CASSIDSPFLAGEVDEQFF. The CDR3 nucleotides are TGTGCCAGTAGTATAGACTCCCCCTTTTTGGCGGGAGAAGTGGATGAGCAGTTCTTC. Looking up the rest from reference TRBV19 and TRBJ2-1 gives the full variable domain: DGGITQSPKYLFRKEGQNVTLSCEQNLNHDAMYWYRQDPGQGLRLIYYSQIVNDFQKGDIAEGYSVSREKKESFPLTVTSAQKNPTAFYLCASSIDSPFLAGEVDEQFFGPGTRLTVL.

This chain joins TRBV3-1 (or the pseudogene TRBV3-2) and TRBJ1-3, with 7 bases that match TRBD1. Germline V gives CDR1 LGHDT, CDR2 YNNKEL (reference sequence). The J segment lost 2 bases and the V segment lost 4 bases, leaving 8 bases of the junction unmatched. There are 16 residues in the CDR3. The CDR3 region has the DNA TGTGCCAGCAGCCGACAGACAGGGACCACTGGAAACACCATATATTTT. Encoded protein: CASSRQTGTTGNTIYF.

The rearrangement joins TRBV10-3 to TRBJ2-5; a possible D gene is TRBD2 (5 bases). This CDR3 region has 14 residues. The V end lost 0 bases, the J end lost 5 bases, and 10 bases lay between the germline ends. Germline lookup yields CDR1 ENHRY and CDR2 SYGVKD. DNA of the CDR3: TGTGCCATCAGTGAGTCGACGGGGTCGGAGACCCAGTACTTC. Translation gives CAISESTGSETQYF.

Only one count was recorded for this clone. This chain connects TRBV27 to TRBJ1-5; D ambiguous. The germline CDR1 and CDR2 sequences are MNHEY and SMNVEV (reference sequence). CDR3 size: 16 residues. Trimming left V 2 bases short and J 0 bases short, with 11 bases between. CDR3 nucleotides: TGTGCCAGCAGTTTACGCGGGCGGGATAGCAATCAGCCCCAGCATTTT. It codes for CASSLRGRDSNQPQHF.

V is TRBV5-1 and J is TRBJ2-7; D ambiguous. Trimming stripped 2 bases from V and 2 bases from J, with 8 bases between. This CDR3 has 13 amino acids. Germline loops: CDR1 SGHRS, CDR2 YFSETQ. CDR3 sequence: CASSLQLTYEQYF. CDR3 nucleotides: TGCGCCAGCAGCTTACAGCTTACCTACGAGCAGTACTTC.

The genes are TRBV30 and TRBJ1-6, with 7 bases lining up with TRBD1. The J segment lost 4 bases and the V segment lost 0 bases, leaving 3 bases of the junction unmatched. Germline CDR1 GTSNPN, CDR2 SVGIG (reference sequence). The CDR3 length is 15 residues. The CDR3: CAWSVRDSYNSPLHF. Here the CDR3 DNA reads TGTGCCTGGAGTGTACGGGACAGTTATAATTCACCCCTCCACTTT.

The J gene is TRBJ2-7, the V gene TRBV5-1; 7 bases are shared with TRBD2. The CDR3 sequence is 15 residues long. CDR1 and CDR2 from the germline V gene are SGHRS and YFSETQ. V shed 0 bases, J shed 3 bases, and the junction held 6 bases outside the gene matches. This CDR3 is CASSLAGGGGYEQYF. The CDR3 DNA reads TGCGCCAGCAGCTTGGCCGGCGGGGGAGGCTACGAGCAGTACTTC.

V and J are TRBV7-2 and TRBJ2-7, with TRBD2 matching over 13 bases. V lost 5 bases, J lost 0 bases, and 1 base stayed unmatched. CDR1 is SGHTA, CDR2 FQGNSA, per germline. This CDR3 contains 15 residues. The chain's CDR3 is CASSTSGGGSYEQYF. CDR3 in DNA: TGTGCCAGCAGCACTAGCGGGGGGGGCTCCTACGAGCAGTACTTC.

CDR3: CASSPHPGQGAKNIQYF. The CDR3 nucleotides are TGTGCCAGCAGCCCTCACCCGGGACAGGGTGCCAAAAACATTCAGTACTTC. The chain uses TRBV5-6 and TRBJ2-4, with 9 nucleotides matching TRBD1. Germline loops: CDR1 SGHDT, CDR2 YYEEEE. After removal of 4 bases from V and 1 base from J, the junction contained 9 bases not matched to a gene. This CDR3 has 17 amino acids.

The chain recombines TRBV28 with TRBJ1-5; no reliable D call. Trimming pared 4 bases from V and 5 bases from J, leaving 12 bases between. The germline CDR1 and CDR2 sequences are MDHEN and SYDVKM. This CDR3 is 14 amino acids long. The CDR3 region is CASSSYSDYQPQHF. CDR3 nucleotides: TGTGCCAGCAGTTCTTACAGTGATTATCAGCCCCAGCATTTT.

This clone was recorded a few times. The chain is built from TRBV19 and TRBJ1-1; a possible D gene is TRBD1 (5 bases). V was shortened by 8 bases and J by 6 bases, with 13 bases between the two germline ends. CDR1 and CDR2 from the germline V gene are LNHDA and SQIVND (reference sequence). The CDR3 is 12 amino acids. This CDR3 is CASATQGSEAFF. The CDR3 DNA reads TGTGCCAGTGCCACCCAGGGATCTGAAGCTTTCTTT. Full variable domain (outside the CDR3, taken from reference TRBV19 and TRBJ1-1): DGGITQSPKYLFRKEGQNVTLSCEQNLNHDAMYWYRQDPGQGLRLIYYSQIVNDFQKGDIAEGYSVSREKKESFPLTVTSAQKNPTAFYLCASATQGSEAFFGQGTRLTVV.

V is TRBV5-5 and J is TRBJ1-2, with D possibly matching TRBD1 (5 bases). CDR1 and CDR2 (germline): SGHKS, YYEKEE (reference sequence). Trimming removed 4 bases from V and 3 bases from J, with 13 bases in between. The CDR3 extends over 14 amino acids. The CDR3, as DNA: TGTGCCAGCAGCCCAGCAGGGATCGACTATGGCTACACCTTC. Translation: CASSPAGIDYGYTF.

This clone was seen a single time. The chain carries TRBV19 and TRBJ1-5; TRBD1 is a possible D gene (6 bases). CDR1 is LNHDA, CDR2 SQIVND, per germline (reference sequence). The length of the CDR3 is 14 residues. V gave up 7 bases and J gave up 4 bases, with 14 bases separating them. As DNA, the CDR3 is TGTGCCAGTACCGTGGGGCAGGGGAATCAGCCCCAGCATTTT. Translating gives CASTVGQGNQPQHF.

This clone was found once. This sequence joins TRBV27 and TRBJ1-1, with TRBD1 identical over 7 bases. V shed 5 bases, J shed 6 bases, and the junction held 9 bases outside the gene matches. This CDR3 comprises 14 residues. Germline V gives CDR1 MNHEY, CDR2 SMNVEV (reference sequence). CDR3 in DNA: TGTGCCAGCAGTCCTCAATTACAGGGGTCTGAAGCTTTCTTT. Its protein is CASSPQLQGSEAFF.

The chain joins TRBV5-6 to TRBJ2-3, with D hard to call. CDR3 length: 15 amino acids. Trimming removed 1 base at V and 4 bases at J, with 13 bases between. The germline V gene has CDR1 SGHDT and CDR2 YYEEEE. The DNA of the CDR3 is TGTGCCAGCAGCTTGTATGCTAAGAGAGCAGATACGCAGTATTTT. Translated, it gives CASSLYAKRADTQYF.

Here the CDR3 DNA reads TGTGCCAGCAGGTATACAGGGGGCGCGGGTCAGCCCCAGCATTTT. This sequence encodes CASRYTGGAGQPQHF. The chain links TRBV7-2 to TRBJ1-5; 9 nucleotides agree with TRBD1. There are 15 residues in the CDR3. After removal of 6 bases from V and 6 bases from J, the junction contained 9 bases not matched to a gene. The germline CDR1 and CDR2 sequences are SGHTA and FQGNSA.

This clone was found a few times. The chain uses TRBV7-2 and TRBJ2-1, with 10 bases identical to TRBD2. V lost 1 base and J lost 4; bases outside the gene matches: 1. The CDR3 sequence is 15 residues long. Germline CDR1 reads SGHTA; CDR2 reads FQGNSA. In DNA form, the CDR3 reads TGTGCCAGCAGCTTAGGGACTAGCGGATACAATGAGCAGTTCTTC. This codes for CASSLGTSGYNEQFF.

The chain uses TRBV5-1 and TRBJ1-5, with TRBD1 matching 8 bases. Germline loops: CDR1 SGHRS, CDR2 YFSETQ. This CDR3 is 14 amino acids long. V lost 3 bases, J lost 5 bases, and 4 bases stayed unmatched. The CDR3 DNA sequence: TGCGCCAGCAGCTCAGGACAGGGACATCAGCCCCAGCATTTT. Its protein product is CASSSGQGHQPQHF.

V gene TRBV4-2 combines with J gene TRBJ2-7; possibly TRBD2 for D (6 bases). The CDR3 is made up of 13 amino acids. V was trimmed by 5 bases and J by 2 bases, leaving 10 bases between them. CDR1 is LGHNA and CDR2 is YNFKEQ in the germline V gene. The CDR3, as DNA: TGTGCCAGCAGCGTAGGCGGGGCCTACGAGCAGTACTTC. It codes for CASSVGGAYEQYF.

The chain has TRBV7-2 and TRBJ2-3; 7 bases align to TRBD2. J was trimmed by 2 bases and V by 3 bases; bases with no gene match: 5. The germline V gene encodes CDR1 SGHTA and CDR2 FQGNSA. The CDR3 is 15 residues long. The chain's CDR3 is CASSFKRDLTDTQYF. The CDR3 coding sequence is TGTGCCAGCAGCTTTAAGCGGGACCTCACAGATACGCAGTATTTT.

The CDR3 region has the DNA TGTGCCAGCAGCTTAGAAGGGACTAGCGGAATCTACAATGAGCAGTTCTTC. Protein product: CASSLEGTSGIYNEQFF. This sequence joins TRBV7-8 and TRBJ2-1; 11 bases map to TRBD2. The CDR3 contains 17 residues. CDR1 and CDR2 from the germline V gene are SGHVS and FQNEAQ. V was clipped by 1 base and J by 3 bases; unmatched bases: 5.

The V gene is TRBV3-1 (or the pseudogene TRBV3-2), the J gene TRBJ2-1; TRBD2 matches 9 bases. V lost 0 bases to trimming and J lost 9 bases; unmatched junction nucleotides: 12. There are 17 residues in the CDR3. CDR1 is LGHDT, CDR2 YNNKEL, per germline (reference sequence). The CDR3 is CASSQDVRLAVVGEQFF. The DNA of the CDR3 is TGTGCCAGCAGCCAAGATGTGAGACTAGCGGTCGTAGGTGAGCAGTTCTTC.